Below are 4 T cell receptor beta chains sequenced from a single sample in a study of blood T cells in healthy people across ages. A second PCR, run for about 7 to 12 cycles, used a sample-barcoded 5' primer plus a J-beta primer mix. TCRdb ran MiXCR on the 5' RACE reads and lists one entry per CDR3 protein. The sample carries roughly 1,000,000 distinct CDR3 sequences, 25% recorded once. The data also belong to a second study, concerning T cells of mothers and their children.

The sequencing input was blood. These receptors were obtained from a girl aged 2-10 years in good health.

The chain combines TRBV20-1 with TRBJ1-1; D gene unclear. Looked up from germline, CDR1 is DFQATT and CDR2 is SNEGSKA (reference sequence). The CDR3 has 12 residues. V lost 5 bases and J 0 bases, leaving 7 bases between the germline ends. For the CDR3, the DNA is TGCAGTGCTGTTCTTATGAACACTGAAGCTTTCTTT. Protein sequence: CSAVLMNTEAFF.

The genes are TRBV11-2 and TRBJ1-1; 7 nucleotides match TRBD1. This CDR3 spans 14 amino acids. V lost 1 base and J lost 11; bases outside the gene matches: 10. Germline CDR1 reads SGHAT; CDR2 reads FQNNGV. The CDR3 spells CASSLGVGTADAFF. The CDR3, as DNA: TGTGCCAGCAGCTTAGGGGTGGGGACAGCGGACGCTTTCTTT.

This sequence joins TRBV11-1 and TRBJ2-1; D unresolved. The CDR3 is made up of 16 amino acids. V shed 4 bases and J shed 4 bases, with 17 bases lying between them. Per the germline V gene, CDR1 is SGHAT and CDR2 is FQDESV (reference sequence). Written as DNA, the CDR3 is TGTGCCAGCAGCTCCCGCAGGTCAAAAGGTTACAATGAGCAGTTCTTC. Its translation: CASSSRRSKGYNEQFF.

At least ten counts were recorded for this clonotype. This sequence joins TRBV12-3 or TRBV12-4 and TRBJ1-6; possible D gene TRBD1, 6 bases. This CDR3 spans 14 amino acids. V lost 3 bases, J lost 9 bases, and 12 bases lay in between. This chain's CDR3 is CASSFKDRGSPLHF. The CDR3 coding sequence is TGTGCCAGCAGTTTTAAGGACAGAGGTTCACCCCTCCACTTT.